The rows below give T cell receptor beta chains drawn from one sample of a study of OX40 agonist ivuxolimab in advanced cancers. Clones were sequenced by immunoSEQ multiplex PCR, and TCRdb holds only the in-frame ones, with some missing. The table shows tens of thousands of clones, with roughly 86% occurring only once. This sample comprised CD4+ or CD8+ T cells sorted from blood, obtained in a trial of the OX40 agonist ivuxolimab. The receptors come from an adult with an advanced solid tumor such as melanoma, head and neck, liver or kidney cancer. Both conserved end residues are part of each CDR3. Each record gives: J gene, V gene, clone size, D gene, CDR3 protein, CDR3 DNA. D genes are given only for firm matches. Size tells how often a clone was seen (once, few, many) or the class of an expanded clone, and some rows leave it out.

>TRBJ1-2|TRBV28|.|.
CASSLVSGANYGYTF
TGTGCCAGCAGTTTAGTTTCGGGTGCTAACTATGGCTACACCTTC
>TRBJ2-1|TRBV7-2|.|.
CASSTYAGAYNEQFF
TGTGCCAGCAGCACTTATGCGGGGGCATACAATGAGCAGTTCTTC
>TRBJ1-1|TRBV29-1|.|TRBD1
CSVAAGGNTEAFF
TGCAGCGTTGCAGCAGGGGGGAACACTGAAGCTTTCTTT
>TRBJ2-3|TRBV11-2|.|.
CASSFPGTDTQYF
TGTGCCAGCAGCTTCCCAGGGACAGATACGCAGTATTTT
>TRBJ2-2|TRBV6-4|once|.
CASSDPTGRTNTGELFF
TGTGCCAGCAGTGACCCTACAGGGAGGACGAACACCGGGGAGCTGTTTTTT
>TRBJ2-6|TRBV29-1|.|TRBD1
CSVSGTGGSGANVLTF
TGCAGCGTTTCCGGTACAGGGGGCTCAGGGGCCAACGTCCTGACTTTC
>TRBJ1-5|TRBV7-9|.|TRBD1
CASSWGTVGNQPQHF
TGTGCCAGCAGCTGGGGGACAGTGGGGAATCAGCCCCAGCATTTT
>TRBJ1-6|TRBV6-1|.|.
CASSERPGERSPLHF
TGTGCCAGCAGTGAAAGACCAGGGGAAAGGTCACCCCTCCACTTT
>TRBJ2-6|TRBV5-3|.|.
CARSLNPASKLSGANVLTF
TGTGCCAGAAGCTTGAATCCCGCCTCAAAACTCTCTGGGGCCAACGTCCTGACTTTC
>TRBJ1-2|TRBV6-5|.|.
CASSYYLRGVGGYTF
TGTGCCAGCAGTTACTATTTAAGGGGGGTGGGAGGCTACACCTTC
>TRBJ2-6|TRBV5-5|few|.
CASSLRLLGQGDSGANVLTF
TGTGCCAGCAGCTTGAGGCTTCTCGGGCAGGGAGACTCTGGGGCCAACGTCCTGACTTTC
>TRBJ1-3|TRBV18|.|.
CASSPKSQSGNTIYF
TGTGCCAGCTCACCCAAGTCACAATCTGGAAACACCATATATTTT
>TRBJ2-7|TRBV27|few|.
CASTELRGGNYEQYF
TGTGCCAGCACCGAATTGAGGGGGGGGAACTACGAGCAGTACTTC
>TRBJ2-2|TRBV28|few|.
CASSLAGDGELFF
TGTGCCAGCAGTTTAGCAGGGGACGGGGAGCTGTTTTTT
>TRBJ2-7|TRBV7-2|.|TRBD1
CASSPDRGYGQYF
TGTGCCAGCAGCCCAGACAGGGGATATGGGCAGTACTTC
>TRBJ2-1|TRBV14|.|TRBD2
CASSLLGLAGVQEQFF
TGTGCCAGCAGCCTATTAGGACTAGCGGGAGTGCAAGAGCAGTTCTTC
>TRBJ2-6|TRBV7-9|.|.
CASSLGRPYSGANVLTF
TGTGCCAGCAGCTTAGGGCGCCCCTACTCTGGGGCCAACGTCCTGACTTTC
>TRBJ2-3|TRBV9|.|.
CASSPQGFASTDTQYF
TGTGCCAGCAGCCCCCAGGGTTTTGCTAGCACAGATACGCAGTATTTT